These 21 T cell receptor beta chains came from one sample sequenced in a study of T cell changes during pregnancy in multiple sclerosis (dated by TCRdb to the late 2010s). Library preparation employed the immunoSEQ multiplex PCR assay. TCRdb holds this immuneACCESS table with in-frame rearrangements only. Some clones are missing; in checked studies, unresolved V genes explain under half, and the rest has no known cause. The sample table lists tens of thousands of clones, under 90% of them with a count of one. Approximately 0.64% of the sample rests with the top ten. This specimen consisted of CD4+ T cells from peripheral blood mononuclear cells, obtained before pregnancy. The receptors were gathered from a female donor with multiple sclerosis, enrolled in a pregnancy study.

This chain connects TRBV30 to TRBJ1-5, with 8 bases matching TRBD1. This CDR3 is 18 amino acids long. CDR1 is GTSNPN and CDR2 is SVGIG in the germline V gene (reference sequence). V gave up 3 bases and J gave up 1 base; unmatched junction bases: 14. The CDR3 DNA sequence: TGTGCCTGGAGGGTCTCCGTCGGACAGGGTTTGAGCAATCAGCCCCAGCATTTT. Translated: CAWRVSVGQGLSNQPQHF.

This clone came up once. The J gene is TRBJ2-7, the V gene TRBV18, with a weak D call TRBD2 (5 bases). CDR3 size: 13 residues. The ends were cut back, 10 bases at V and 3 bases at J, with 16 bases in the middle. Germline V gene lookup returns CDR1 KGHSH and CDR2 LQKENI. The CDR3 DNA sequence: TGTGCCACCCAAGGGAGTCCGCACTACGAGCAGTACTTC. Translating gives CATQGSPHYEQYF. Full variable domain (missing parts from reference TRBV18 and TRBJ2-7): NAGVMQNPRHLVRRRGQEARLRCSPMKGHSHVYWYRQLPEEGLKFMVYLQKENIIDESGMPKERFSAEFPKEGPSILRIQQVVRGDSAAYFCATQGSPHYEQYFGPGTRLTVT.

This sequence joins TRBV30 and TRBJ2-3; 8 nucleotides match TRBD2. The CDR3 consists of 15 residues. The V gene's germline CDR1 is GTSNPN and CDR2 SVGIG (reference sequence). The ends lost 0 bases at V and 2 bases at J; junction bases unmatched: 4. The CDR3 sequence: CAWSVVRGVTDTQYF. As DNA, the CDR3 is TGTGCCTGGAGTGTAGTGCGGGGGGTCACAGATACGCAGTATTTT.

The CDR3 loop reads CATLLSGQNYGYTF. In DNA form, the CDR3 reads TGTGCCACTCTCTTATCCGGACAGAACTATGGCTACACCTTC. V gene TRBV6-5 combines with J gene TRBJ1-2, with D tentatively TRBD1 (6 bases). Trimming cost V 10 bases and J 2 bases, with 17 bases left between them. The CDR3 contains 14 residues. Germline V CDR1 and CDR2: MNHEY, SVGAGI.

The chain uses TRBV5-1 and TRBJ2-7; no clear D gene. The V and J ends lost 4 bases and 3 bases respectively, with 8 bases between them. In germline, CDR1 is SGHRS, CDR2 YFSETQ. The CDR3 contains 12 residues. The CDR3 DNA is TGCGCCAGCAGCGCCGAACTCTACGAGCAGTACTTC. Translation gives CASSAELYEQYF. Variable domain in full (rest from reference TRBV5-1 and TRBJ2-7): KAGVTQTPRYLIKTRGQQVTLSCSPISGHRSVSWYQQTPGQGLQFLFEYFSETQRNKGNFPGRFSGRQFSNSRSEMNVSTLELGDSALYLCASSAELYEQYFGPGTRLTVT.

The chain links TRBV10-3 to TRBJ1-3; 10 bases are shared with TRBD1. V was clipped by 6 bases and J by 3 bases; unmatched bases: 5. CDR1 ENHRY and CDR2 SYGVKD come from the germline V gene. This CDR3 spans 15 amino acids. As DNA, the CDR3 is TGTGCCATCAGGCCGACAGGGGGCAATGGAAACACCATATATTTT. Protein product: CAIRPTGGNGNTIYF.

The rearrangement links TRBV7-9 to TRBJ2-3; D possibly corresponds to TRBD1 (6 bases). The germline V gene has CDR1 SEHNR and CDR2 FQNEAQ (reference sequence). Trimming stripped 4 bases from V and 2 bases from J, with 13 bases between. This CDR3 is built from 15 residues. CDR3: CASSSRGWATDTQYF. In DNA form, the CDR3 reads TGTGCCAGCAGCTCCAGGGGATGGGCCACAGATACGCAGTATTTT.

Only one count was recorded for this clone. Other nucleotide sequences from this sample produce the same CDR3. DNA of the CDR3: TGTGCCAGCAGCTTAGGTGCTAGCTTAAGCACAGATACGCAGTATTTT. Translating it yields CASSLGASLSTDTQYF. The chain combines TRBV7-8 with TRBJ2-3; possibly TRBD2 for D (5 bases). Trimming left V 1 base short and J 0 bases short, with 11 bases between. CDR1 SGHVS and CDR2 FQNEAQ come from the germline V gene. The length of the CDR3 is 16 residues.

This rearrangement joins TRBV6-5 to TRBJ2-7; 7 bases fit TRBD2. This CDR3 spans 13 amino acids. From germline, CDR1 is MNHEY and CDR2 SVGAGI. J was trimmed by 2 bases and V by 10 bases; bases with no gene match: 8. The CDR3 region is CATSSGLAYEQYF. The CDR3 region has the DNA TGTGCCACCTCTAGCGGATTAGCCTACGAGCAGTACTTC.

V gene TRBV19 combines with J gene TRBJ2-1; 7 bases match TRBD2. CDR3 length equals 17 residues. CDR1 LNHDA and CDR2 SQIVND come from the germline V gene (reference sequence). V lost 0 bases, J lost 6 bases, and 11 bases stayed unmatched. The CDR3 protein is CASSIDLGLGLTNEQFF. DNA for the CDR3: TGTGCCAGTAGTATAGACCTCGGACTAGGTCTGACCAATGAGCAGTTCTTC.

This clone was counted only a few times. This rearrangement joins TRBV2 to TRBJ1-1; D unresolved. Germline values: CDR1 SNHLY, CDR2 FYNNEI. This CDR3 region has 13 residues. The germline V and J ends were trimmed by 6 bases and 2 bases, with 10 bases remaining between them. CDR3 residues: CASRRERNTEAFF. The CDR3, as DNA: TGTGCCAGCAGACGCGAGAGAAACACTGAAGCTTTCTTT.

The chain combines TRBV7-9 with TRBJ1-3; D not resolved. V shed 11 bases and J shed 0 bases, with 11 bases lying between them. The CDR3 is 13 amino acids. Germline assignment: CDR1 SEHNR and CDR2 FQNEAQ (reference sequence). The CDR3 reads CAGEENSGNTIYF. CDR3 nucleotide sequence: TGTGCCGGCGAGGAAAACTCTGGAAACACCATATATTTT.

The CDR3 spells CSARQGVDYGYTF. CDR3 DNA: TGCAGCGCGAGACAGGGGGTTGACTATGGCTACACCTTC. The chain employs TRBV29-1 and TRBJ1-2; 9 bases are shared with TRBD1. The CDR3 runs 13 residues. Per the germline V gene, CDR1 is SQVTM and CDR2 is ANQGSEA. The V segment lost 7 bases and the J segment 3 bases; nucleotides outside the gene matches: 6.

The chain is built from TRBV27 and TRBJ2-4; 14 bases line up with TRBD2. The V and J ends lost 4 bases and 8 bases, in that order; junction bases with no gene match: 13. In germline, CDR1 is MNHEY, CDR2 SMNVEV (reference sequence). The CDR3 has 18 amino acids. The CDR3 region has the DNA TGTGCCAGCAGTTCACTTGGGACTAGCGGGAGTCTGGCGGACATTCAGTACTTC. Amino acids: CASSSLGTSGSLADIQYF.

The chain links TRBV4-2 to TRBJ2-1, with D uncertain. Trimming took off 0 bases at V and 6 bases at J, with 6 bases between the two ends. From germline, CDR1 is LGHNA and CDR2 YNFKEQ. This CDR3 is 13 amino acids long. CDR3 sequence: CASSQEERNEQFF. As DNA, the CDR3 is TGTGCCAGCAGCCAAGAGGAGCGCAATGAGCAGTTCTTC.

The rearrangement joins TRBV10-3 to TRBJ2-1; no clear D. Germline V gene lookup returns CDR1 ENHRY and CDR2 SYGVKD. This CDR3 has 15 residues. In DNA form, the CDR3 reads TGTGCGTCGAAAGCAGGTCCGAGCTCCTACAATGAGCAGTTCTTC. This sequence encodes CASKAGPSSYNEQFF.

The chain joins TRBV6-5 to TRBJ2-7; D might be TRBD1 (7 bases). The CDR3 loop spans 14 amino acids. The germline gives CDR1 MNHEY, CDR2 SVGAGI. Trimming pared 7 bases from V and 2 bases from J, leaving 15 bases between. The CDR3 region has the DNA TGTGCCAGCAACAGACAGGGAGGTCCCTACGAGCAGTACTTC. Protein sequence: CASNRQGGPYEQYF.

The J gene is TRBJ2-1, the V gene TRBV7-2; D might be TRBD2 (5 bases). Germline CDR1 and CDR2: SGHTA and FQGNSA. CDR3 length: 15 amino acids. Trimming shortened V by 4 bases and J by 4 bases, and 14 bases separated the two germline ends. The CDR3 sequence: CASSSAGLNYNEQFF. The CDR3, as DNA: TGTGCCAGCAGCTCCGCGGGTTTGAATTACAATGAGCAGTTCTTC.

The CDR3 loop reads CASSPGDRVRASYGYTF. CDR3 coding DNA: TGTGCCAGTAGTCCTGGGGACAGGGTGCGCGCGAGTTATGGCTACACCTTC. The chain uses TRBV19 and TRBJ1-2, with 9 positions matching TRBD1. Germline CDR1 reads LNHDA; CDR2 reads SQIVND (reference sequence). Trimming cost V 5 bases and J 5 bases; bases outside gene matches: 15. The CDR3 loop spans 17 amino acids.

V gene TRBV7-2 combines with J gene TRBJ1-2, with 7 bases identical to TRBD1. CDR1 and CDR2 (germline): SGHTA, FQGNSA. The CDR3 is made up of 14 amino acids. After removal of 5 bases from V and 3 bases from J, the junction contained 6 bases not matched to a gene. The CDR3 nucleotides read TGTGCCAGCAGCAACAGACAGGGACACTATGGCTACACCTTC. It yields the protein CASSNRQGHYGYTF.

CDR3 bases: TGCGCCAGCAGCGCGGACGGGATGAACACTGAAGCTTTCTTT. Its protein is CASSADGMNTEAFF. The chain combines TRBV5-1 with TRBJ1-1; D not certain. V lost 4 bases, J lost 0 bases, and 10 bases lay in between. CDR1 is SGHRS and CDR2 is YFSETQ in the germline V gene. This CDR3 has 14 amino acids. The whole variable domain, filled in from reference TRBV5-1 and TRBJ1-1, reads KAGVTQTPRYLIKTRGQQVTLSCSPISGHRSVSWYQQTPGQGLQFLFEYFSETQRNKGNFPGRFSGRQFSNSRSEMNVSTLELGDSALYLCASSADGMNTEAFFGQGTRLTVV.